This T cell receptor (beta chain) was captured in a study of PD-L1 blockade in urothelial cancer. Overall study: Prior exposure to chemotherapy in patients amounted to 0 to 3 regimens received. Researchers found blood samples held a median of approximately 150,000 T cells. Study-level results: Durable-benefit patients had greater expansion of tumor-associated blood clones at 3 weeks.

V lost 3 bases, J lost 0 bases, and 8 bases lay in between. Germline CDR1 and CDR2: MDHEN and SYDVKM. The CDR3 runs to 14 residues. As to this clone: The antigen remains undetermined.

Repertoires were generated with immunoSEQ multiplex PCR, while TCRdb's copy carries only in-frame clones and drops some. The repertoire holds tens of thousands of clones, with 88% as singletons. The sequenced sample was PBMCs, obtained around atezolizumab (anti-PD-L1) treatment. The V and J genes are TRBV28 and TRBJ1-1; no clear D gene. This sequence originates from a man between 50 and 59 years old with urothelial cancer. The CDR3 DNA reads as TGTGCCAGCAGTTTGTGGTACTTGAACACTGAAGCTTTCTTT. It specifies CASSLWYLNTEAFF.